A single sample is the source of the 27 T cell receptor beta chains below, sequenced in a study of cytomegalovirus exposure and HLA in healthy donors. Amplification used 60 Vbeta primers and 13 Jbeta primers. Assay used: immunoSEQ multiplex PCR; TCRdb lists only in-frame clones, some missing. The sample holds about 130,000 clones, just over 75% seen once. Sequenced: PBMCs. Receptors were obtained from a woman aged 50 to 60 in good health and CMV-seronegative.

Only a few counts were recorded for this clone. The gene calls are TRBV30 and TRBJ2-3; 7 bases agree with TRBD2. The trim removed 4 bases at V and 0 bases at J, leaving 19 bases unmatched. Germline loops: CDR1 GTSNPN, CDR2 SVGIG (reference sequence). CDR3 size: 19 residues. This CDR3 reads CAWMFEGREPSSSTDTQYF. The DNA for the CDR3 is TGTGCCTGGATGTTCGAGGGGCGGGAGCCCAGCTCTAGCACAGATACGCAGTATTTT.

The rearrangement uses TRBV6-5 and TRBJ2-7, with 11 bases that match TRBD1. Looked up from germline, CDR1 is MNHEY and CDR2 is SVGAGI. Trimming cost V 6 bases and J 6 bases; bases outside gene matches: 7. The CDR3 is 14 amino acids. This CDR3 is CASSLGTGGREQYF. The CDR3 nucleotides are TGTGCCAGCAGCCTCGGGACAGGGGGTCGCGAGCAGTACTTC.

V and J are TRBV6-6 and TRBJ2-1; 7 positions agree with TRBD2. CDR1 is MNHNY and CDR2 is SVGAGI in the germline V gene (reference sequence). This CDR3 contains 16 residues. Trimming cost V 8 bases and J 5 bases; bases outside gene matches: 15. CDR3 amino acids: CASRYARGRADNEQFF. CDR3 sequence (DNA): TGTGCCAGCCGATACGCCCGGGGGAGGGCGGACAATGAGCAGTTCTTC.

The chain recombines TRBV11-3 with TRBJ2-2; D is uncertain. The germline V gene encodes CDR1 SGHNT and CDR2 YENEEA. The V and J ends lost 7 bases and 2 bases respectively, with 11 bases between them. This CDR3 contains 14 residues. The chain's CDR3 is CASTVATNTGELFF. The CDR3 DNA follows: TGTGCCAGCACTGTAGCTACCAACACCGGGGAGCTGTTTTTT.

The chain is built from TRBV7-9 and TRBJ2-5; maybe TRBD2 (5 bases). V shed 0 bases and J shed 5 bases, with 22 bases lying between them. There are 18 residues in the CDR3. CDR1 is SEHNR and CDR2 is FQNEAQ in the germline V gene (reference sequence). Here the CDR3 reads CASSLAETETEETETQYF. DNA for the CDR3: TGTGCCAGCAGCTTAGCGGAAACAGAGACGGAGGAGACGGAGACCCAGTACTTC.

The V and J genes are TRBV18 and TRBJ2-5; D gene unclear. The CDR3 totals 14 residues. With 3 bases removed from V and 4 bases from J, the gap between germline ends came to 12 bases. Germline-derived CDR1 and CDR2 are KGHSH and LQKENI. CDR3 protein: CASSPASAPETQYF. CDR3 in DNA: TGTGCCAGCTCACCGGCATCTGCCCCAGAGACCCAGTACTTC. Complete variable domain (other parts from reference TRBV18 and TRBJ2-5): NAGVMQNPRHLVRRRGQEARLRCSPMKGHSHVYWYRQLPEEGLKFMVYLQKENIIDESGMPKERFSAEFPKEGPSILRIQQVVRGDSAAYFCASSPASAPETQYFGPGTRLLVL.

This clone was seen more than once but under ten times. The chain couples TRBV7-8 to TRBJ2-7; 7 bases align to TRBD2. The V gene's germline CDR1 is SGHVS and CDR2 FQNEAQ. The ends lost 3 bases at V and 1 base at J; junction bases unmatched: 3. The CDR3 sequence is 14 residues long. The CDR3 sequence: CASSFRLASYEQYF. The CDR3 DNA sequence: TGTGCCAGCAGCTTTAGACTAGCATCCTACGAGCAGTACTTC.

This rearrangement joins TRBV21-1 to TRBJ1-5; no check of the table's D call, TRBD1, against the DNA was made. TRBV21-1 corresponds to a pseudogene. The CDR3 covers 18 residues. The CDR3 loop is CASSTGTGGTYSNQPQHF. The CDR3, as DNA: TGTGCCAGCAGTACCGGGACAGGGGGGACTTATAGCAATCAGCCCCAGCATTTT.

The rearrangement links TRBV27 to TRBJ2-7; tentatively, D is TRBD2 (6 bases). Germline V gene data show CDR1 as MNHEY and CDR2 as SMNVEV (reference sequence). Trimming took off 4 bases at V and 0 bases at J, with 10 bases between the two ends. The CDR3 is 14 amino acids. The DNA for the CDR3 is TGTGCCAGCAGTTCCCTCGGGAGCTCCTACGAGCAGTACTTC. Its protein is CASSSLGSSYEQYF.

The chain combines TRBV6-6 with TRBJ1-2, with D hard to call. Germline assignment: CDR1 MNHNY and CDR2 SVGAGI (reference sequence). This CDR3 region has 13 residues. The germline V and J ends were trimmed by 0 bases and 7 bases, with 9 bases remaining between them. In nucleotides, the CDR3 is TGTGCCAGCAGTTACTCGGAACGGGGTGGCTACACCTTC. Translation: CASSYSERGGYTF.

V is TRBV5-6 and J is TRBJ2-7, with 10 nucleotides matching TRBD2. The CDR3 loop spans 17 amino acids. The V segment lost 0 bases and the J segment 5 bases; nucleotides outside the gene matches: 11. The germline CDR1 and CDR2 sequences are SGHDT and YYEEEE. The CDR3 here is CASSLAPSGRGLHEQYF. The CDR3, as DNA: TGTGCCAGCAGCTTGGCCCCTAGCGGGAGAGGGCTTCACGAGCAGTACTTC.

The CDR3 protein is CASSITGTPADEQFF. The CDR3 DNA is TGTGCCAGTAGTATAACGGGGACTCCAGCCGATGAGCAGTTCTTC. The rearrangement links TRBV19 to TRBJ2-1; weak D call: TRBD2 (6 bases). Trimming removed 2 bases at V and 8 bases at J, with 16 bases between. The CDR3 extends over 15 amino acids. CDR1 is LNHDA and CDR2 is SQIVND in the germline V gene (reference sequence).

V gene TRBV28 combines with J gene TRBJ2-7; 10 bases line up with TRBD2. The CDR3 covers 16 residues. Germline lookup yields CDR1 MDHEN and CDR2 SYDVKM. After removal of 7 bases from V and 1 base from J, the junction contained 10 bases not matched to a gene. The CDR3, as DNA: TGTGCCAGCACTCAATATGGACTAGCGGATTCCTACGAGCAGTACTTC. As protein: CASTQYGLADSYEQYF.

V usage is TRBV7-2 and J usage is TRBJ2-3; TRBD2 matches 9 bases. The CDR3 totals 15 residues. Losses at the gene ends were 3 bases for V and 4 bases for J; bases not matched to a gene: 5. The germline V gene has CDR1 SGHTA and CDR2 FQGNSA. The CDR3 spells CASSFSGREADTQYF. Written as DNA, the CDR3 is TGTGCCAGCAGCTTTAGCGGGAGAGAGGCAGATACGCAGTATTTT.

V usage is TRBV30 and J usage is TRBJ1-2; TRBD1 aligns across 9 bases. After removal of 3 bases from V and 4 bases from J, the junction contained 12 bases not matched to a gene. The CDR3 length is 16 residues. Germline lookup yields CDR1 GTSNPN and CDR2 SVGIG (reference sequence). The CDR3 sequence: CAWSTWTGEISYGYTF. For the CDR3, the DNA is TGTGCCTGGAGCACTTGGACAGGGGAGATCTCCTATGGCTACACCTTC.

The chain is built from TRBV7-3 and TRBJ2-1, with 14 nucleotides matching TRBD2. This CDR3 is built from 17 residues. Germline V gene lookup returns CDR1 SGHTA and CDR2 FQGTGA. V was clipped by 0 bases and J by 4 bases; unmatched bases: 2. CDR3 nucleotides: TGTGCCAGCAGCTTAACCCGACTAGCGGGAGGGTACAATGAGCAGTTCTTC. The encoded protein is CASSLTRLAGGYNEQFF.

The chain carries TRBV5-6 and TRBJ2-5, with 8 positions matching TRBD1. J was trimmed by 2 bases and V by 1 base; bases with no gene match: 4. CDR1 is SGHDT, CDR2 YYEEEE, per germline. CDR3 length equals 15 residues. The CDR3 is CASSLTGQGQETQYF. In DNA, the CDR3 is TGTGCCAGCAGCTTGACCGGACAGGGACAAGAGACCCAGTACTTC. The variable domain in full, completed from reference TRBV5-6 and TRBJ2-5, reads DAGVTQSPTHLIKTRGQQVTLRCSPKSGHDTVSWYQQALGQGPQFIFQYYEEEERQRGNFPDRFSGHQFPNYSSELNVNALLLGDSALYLCASSLTGQGQETQYFGPGTRLLVL.

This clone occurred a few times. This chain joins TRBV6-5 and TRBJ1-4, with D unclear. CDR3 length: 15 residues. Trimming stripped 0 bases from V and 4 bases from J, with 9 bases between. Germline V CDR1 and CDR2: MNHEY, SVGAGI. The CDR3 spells CASSYSSGGNEKLFF. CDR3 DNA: TGTGCCAGCAGTTACTCGTCGGGAGGTAATGAAAAACTGTTTTTT.

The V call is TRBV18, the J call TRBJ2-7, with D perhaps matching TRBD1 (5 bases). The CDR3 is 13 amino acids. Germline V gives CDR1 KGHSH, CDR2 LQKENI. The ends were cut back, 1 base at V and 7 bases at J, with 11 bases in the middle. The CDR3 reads CASSPQLDKEQYV. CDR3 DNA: TGTGCCAGCTCACCACAACTGGACAAGGAGCAGTACGTC.

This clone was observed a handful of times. CDR3 sequence: CASSLGGRVSGANVLTF. As DNA, the CDR3 is TGTGCCAGCAGCTTAGGGGGCAGGGTCTCTGGGGCCAACGTCCTGACTTTC. This chain connects TRBV7-3 to TRBJ2-6, with D perhaps matching TRBD1 (6 bases). In germline, CDR1 is SGHTA, CDR2 FQGTGA. The CDR3 contains 17 residues. Trimming left V 2 bases short and J 0 bases short, with 11 bases between.

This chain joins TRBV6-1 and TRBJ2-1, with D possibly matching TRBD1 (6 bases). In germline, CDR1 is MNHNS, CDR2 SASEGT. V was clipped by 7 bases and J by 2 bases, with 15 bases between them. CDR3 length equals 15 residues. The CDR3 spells CASTPPRGAYNEQFF. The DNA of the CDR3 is TGTGCCAGCACCCCGCCCAGGGGCGCCTACAATGAGCAGTTCTTC.

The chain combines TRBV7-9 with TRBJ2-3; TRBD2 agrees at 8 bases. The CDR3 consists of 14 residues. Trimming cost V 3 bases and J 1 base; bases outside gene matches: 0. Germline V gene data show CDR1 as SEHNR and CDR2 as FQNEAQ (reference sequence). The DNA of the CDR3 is TGTGCCAGCAGCTTTAGCGGGGGCACAGATACGCAGTATTTT. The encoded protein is CASSFSGGTDTQYF.

The CDR3 DNA is TGTGCCAGTAGTGGTCCACTAGCGGGAATGGGGGAGCAGTACTTC. Its protein is CASSGPLAGMGEQYF. V gene TRBV19 combines with J gene TRBJ2-7; TRBD2 matches 10 bases. The trim removed 5 bases at V and 7 bases at J, leaving 11 bases unmatched. Germline V gene sequence: CDR1 LNHDA, CDR2 SQIVND (reference sequence). The CDR3 contains 15 residues.

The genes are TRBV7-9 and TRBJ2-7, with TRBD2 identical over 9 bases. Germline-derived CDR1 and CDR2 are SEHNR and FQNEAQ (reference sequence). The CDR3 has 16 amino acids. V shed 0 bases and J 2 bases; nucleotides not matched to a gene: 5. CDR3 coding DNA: TGTGCCAGCAGCTTAGCCTCGGGACTAGCAACCTACGAGCAGTACGTC. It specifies CASSLASGLATYEQYV.

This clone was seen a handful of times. CDR3 in DNA: TGTGCCAGCAGCCAAGATGAGGATGATAGCAATCAGCCCCAGCATTTT. It encodes CASSQDEDDSNQPQHF. The chain employs TRBV4-2 and TRBJ1-5; unclear D gene. Germline loops: CDR1 LGHNA, CDR2 YNFKEQ. The length of the CDR3 is 16 residues. The V end was cut by 0 bases, the J end by 0 bases, with 9 bases between.

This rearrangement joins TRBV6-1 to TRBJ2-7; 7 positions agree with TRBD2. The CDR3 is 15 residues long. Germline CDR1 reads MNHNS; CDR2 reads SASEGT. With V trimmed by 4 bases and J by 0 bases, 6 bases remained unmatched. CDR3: CASSAREPSSYEQYV. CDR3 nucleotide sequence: TGTGCCAGCAGTGCGCGGGAGCCCAGCTCCTACGAGCAGTACGTC.

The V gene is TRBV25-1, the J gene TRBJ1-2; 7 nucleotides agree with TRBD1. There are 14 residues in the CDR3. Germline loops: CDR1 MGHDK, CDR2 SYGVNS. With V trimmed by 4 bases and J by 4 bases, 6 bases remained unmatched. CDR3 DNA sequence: TGTGCCAGCAGTGTCGACAGGGCCCCCTATGGCTACACCTTC. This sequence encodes CASSVDRAPYGYTF.